This T cell receptor (beta chain) appears in the sequencing data of a study of blood T cell repertoires in COVID-19. Study context: The United States, Italy and Spain were the sources of the acute and convalescent COVID-19 samples. T cells, B-cell-depleted T cells, or PBMCs supplied cDNA or gDNA.

Per germline, CDR1 GTSNPN and CDR2 SVGIG (reference sequence). V was shortened by 3 bases and J by 4 bases, with 10 bases between the two germline ends. This CDR3 has 13 residues. Seattle enrolled patients during active infection and tracked them longitudinally. The repertoire was sequenced with immunoSEQ multiplex PCR; TCRdb's copy has only in-frame clones and lacks some. The repertoire holds approximately 99,000 clones, with around nine tenths as singletons. The receptor was isolated from a man between 50 and 59 years old with COVID-19, enrolled during active disease. The sequenced material came from peripheral blood. This chain uses TRBV30 with TRBJ1-5; D is unclear. CDR3 sequence reads: CAWRATGNQPQHF. Written as DNA, the CDR3 is TGTGCCTGGAGAGCAACCGGTAATCAGCCCCAGCATTTT.